This record covers a single T cell receptor beta chain. Authors' data handling: Cell counts per sample came from amplifying reference gene primers. Using immunoSEQ multiplex PCR, the repertoire was profiled, and TCRdb retains in-frame clones only, with some absent. The DNA was the basis for D and trimming; V, J and clone size are from that table. Here the sample spans about 45,000 clones, approximately 91% being singletons. This sample is part of a study of blood T cell repertoires in COVID-19. Across the whole study: The United States, Italy and Spain supplied acute and convalescent COVID-19 samples. T cells, B-cell-depleted T cells, or PBMCs provided the cDNA or gDNA that served as material.

This CDR3 region has 17 residues. Germline V gene lookup returns CDR1 MDHEN and CDR2 SYDVKM. V gave up 2 bases and J gave up 4 bases; unmatched junction bases: 12. Sequenced material: peripheral blood. V is TRBV28 and J is TRBJ2-5; 8 bases line up with TRBD2. This clonotype was sampled from a human donor in a cohort sampled during active COVID-19. DNA for the CDR3: TGTGCCAGCAGTTTAAGGAGGATCCGGGGGGGTAGAGAGACCCAGTACTTC. It encodes CASSLRRIRGGRETQYF.